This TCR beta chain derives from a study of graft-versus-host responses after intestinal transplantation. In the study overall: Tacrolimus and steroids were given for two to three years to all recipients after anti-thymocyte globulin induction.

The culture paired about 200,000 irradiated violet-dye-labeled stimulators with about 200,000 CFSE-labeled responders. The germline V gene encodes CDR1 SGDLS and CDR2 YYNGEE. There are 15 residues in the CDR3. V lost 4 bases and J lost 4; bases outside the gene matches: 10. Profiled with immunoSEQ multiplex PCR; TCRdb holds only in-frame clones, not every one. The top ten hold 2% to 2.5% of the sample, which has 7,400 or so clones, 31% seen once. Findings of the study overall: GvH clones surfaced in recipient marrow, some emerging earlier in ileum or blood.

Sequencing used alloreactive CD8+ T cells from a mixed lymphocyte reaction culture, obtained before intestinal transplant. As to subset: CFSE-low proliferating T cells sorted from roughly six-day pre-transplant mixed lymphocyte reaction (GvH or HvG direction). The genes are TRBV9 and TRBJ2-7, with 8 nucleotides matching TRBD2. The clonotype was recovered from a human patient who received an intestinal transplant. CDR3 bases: TGTGCCAGCAGCATATCGTACGGGGGGGGATACGAGCAGTACTTC. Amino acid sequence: CASSISYGGGYEQYF.